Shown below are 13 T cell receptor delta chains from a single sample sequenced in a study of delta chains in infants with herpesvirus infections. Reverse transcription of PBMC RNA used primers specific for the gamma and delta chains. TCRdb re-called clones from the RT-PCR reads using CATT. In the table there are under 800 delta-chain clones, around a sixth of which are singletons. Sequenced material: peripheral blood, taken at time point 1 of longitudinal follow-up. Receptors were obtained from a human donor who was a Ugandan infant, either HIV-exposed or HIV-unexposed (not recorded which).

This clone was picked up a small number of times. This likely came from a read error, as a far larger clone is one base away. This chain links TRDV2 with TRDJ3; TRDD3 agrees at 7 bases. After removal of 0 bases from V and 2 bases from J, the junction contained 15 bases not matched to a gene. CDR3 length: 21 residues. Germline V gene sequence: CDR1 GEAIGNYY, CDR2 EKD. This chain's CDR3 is CACDTTWAGDPTPWDTRQMFF. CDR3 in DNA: TGTGCCTGTGACACCACGTGGGCGGGGGATCCCACACCCTGGGACACCCGACAGATGTTTTTC.

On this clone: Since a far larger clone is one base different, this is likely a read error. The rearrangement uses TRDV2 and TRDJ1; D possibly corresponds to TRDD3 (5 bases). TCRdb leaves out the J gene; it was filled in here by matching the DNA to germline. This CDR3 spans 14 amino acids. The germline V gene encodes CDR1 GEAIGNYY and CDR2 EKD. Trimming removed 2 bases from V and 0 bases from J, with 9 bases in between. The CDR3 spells CACDSGGNTDKLIF. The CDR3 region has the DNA TGTGCCTGTGACAGCGGGGGCAACACCGATAAACTCATCTTT.

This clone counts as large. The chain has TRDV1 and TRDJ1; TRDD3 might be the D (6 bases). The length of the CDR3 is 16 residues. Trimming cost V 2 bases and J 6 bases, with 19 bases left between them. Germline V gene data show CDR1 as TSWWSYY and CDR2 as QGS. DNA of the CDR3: TGTGCTCTTGGGGAATTCCCCCGCCGGGGGACCCATAAACTCATCTTT. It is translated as CALGEFPRRGTHKLIF.

The CDR3 region is CALGEGVSYLTGGPRWPYTDKLIF. Written as DNA, the CDR3 is TGTGCTCTTGGGGAAGGGGTCTCCTACCTTACTGGGGGACCCCGCTGGCCGTACACCGATAAACTCATCTTT. The chain employs TRDV1 and TRDJ1, with 9 nucleotides matching TRDD3. Trimming cost V 2 bases and J 0 bases; bases outside gene matches: 28. Looked up from germline, CDR1 is TSWWSYY and CDR2 is QGS. The CDR3 has 24 residues.

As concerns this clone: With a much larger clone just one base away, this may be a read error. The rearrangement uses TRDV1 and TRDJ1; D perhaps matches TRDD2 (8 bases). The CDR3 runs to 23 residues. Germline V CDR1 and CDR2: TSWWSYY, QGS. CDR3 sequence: CAPGELVPHFLRLGIGEFVKLIF. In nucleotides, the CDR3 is TGTGCTCCTGGGGAACTTGTCCCCCACTTCCTACGATTGGGGATAGGGGAGTTCGTTAAACTCATCTTT.

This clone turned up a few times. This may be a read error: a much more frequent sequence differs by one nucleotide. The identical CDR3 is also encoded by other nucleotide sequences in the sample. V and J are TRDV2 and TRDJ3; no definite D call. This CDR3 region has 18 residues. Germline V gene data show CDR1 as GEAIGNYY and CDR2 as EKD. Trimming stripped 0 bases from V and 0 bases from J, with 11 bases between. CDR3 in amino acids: CACDTVPVSSWDTRQMFF. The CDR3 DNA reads TGTGCCTGTGACACCGTGCCCGTTAGCTCCTGGGACACCCGACAGATGTTTTTC.

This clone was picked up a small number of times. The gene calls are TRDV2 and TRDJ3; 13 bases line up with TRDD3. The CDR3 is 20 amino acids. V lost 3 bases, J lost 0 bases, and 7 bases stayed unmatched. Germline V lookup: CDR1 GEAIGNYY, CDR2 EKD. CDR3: CACDYWGIRDPSWDTRQMFF. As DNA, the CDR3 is TGTGCCTGTGACTACTGGGGGATACGCGACCCCTCCTGGGACACCCGACAGATGTTTTTC.

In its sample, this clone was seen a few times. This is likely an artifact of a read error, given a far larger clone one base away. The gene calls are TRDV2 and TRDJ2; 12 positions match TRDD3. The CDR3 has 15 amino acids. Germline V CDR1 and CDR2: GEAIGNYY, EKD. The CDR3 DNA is TGTGCCTGTGACACCTTACTGGGGGATACAGCACAACCCTTCTTT. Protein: CACDTLLGDTAQPFF.

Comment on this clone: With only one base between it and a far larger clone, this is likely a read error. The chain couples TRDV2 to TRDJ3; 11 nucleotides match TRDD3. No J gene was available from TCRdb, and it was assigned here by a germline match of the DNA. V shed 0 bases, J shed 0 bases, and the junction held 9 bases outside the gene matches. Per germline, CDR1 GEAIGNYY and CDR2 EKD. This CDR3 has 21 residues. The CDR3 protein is CACDTVWGIRDPSWDTRQMFF. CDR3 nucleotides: TGTGCCTGTGACACCGTGTGGGGGATACGCGACCCCTCCTGGGACACCCGACAGATGTTTTTC.

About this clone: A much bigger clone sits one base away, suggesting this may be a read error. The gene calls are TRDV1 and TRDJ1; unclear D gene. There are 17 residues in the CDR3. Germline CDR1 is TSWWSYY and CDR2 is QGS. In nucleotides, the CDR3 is TGTGCTCTTGGGGGACCTATTCCCTTTCTTTACACCGATAAAATCATCTTT. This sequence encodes CALGGPIPFLYTDKIIF.

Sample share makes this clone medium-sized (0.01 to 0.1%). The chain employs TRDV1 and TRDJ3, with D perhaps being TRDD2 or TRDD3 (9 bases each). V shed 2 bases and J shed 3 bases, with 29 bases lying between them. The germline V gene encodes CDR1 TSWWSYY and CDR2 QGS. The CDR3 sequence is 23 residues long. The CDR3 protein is CALGEGPSYFYWGTGWDTRQMFF. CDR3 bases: TGTGCTCTTGGGGAAGGGCCTTCCTACTTTTACTGGGGGACAGGCTGGGACACCCGACAGATGTTTTTC.

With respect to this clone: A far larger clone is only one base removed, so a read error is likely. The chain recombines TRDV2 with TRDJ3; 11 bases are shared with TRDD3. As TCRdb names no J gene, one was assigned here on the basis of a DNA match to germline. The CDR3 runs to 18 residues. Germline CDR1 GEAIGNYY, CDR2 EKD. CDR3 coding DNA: TGTGCCTGTGACTACTGGGGGATAAGCTCCTGGGACACCCGACTGATGTTTTTC. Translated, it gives CACDYWGISSWDTRLMFF.

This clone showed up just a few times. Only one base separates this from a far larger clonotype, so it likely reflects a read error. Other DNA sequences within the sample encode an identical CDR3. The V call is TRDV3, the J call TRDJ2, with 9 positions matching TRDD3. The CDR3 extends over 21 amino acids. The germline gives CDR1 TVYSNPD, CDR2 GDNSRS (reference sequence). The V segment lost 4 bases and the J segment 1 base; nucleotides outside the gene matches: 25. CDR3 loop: CASYLPLGIRTTGGLTAQLFF. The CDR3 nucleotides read TGTGCCTCTTACCTTCCTTTGGGGATACGCACGACAGGGGGTTTGACAGCACAACTCTTCTTT.